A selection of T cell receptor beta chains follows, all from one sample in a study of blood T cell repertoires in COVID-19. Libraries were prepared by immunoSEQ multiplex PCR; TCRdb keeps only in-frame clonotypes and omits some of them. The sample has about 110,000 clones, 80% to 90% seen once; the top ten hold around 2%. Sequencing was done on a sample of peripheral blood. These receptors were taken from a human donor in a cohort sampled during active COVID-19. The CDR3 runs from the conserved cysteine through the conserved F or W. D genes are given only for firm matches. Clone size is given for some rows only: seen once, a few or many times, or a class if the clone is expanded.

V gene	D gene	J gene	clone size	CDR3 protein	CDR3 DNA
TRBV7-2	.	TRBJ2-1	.	CASSLVPSPYNEQFF	TGTGCCAGCAGCTTAGTTCCCTCCCCCTACAATGAGCAGTTCTTC
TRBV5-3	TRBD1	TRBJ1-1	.	CARSWDRGRENTEAFF	TGTGCCAGAAGCTGGGACAGGGGGCGAGAGAACACTGAAGCTTTCTTT
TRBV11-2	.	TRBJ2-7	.	CASSLYAGDYEQYF	TGTGCCAGCAGCTTATATGCAGGGGACTACGAGCAGTACTTC
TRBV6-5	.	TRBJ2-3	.	CASSSTVNTQYF	TGTGCCAGCAGTTCTACGGTGAATACGCAGTATTTT
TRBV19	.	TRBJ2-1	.	CASSIGGVSYNEQFF	TGTGCCAGTAGTATAGGGGGGGTCTCCTACAATGAGCAGTTCTTC
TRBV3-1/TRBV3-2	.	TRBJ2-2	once	CASSPNSGGGELFF	TGTGCCAGCAGCCCCAACTCCGGGGGCGGGGAGCTGTTTTTT
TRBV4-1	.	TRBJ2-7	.	CASSQDVEPYEQYF	TGCGCCAGCAGCCAAGATGTCGAGCCCTACGAGCAGTACTTC
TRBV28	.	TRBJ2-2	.	CASSLLAETGELFF	TGTGCCAGCAGTTTATTAGCGGAAACCGGGGAGCTGTTTTTT
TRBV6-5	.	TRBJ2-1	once	CASSYSVGQGNEQFF	TGTGCCAGCAGTTACTCGGTGGGGCAGGGCAATGAGCAGTTCTTC
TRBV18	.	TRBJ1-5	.	CASSTGEGQPQHF	TGTGCCAGCTCTACCGGGGAGGGTCAGCCCCAGCATTTT